This T cell receptor beta chain was retrieved from a study of T cell clones after liver transplantation. Repertoires were generated with immunoSEQ multiplex PCR, while TCRdb's copy carries only in-frame clones and drops some. The table shows about 60,000 clones, with over 55% occurring only once. Specimen: CD4+ T cells from blood, collected before liver transplant. The clonotype was recovered from a human donor who received a liver transplant.

The CDR3 DNA sequence: TGTGCCAGCAGTGAATTAGTCGACTCCTACTACAATGAGCAGTTCTTC. Amino acids: CASSELVDSYYNEQFF. The genes are TRBV6-1 and TRBJ2-1; no reliable D call. V lost 2 bases, J lost 3 bases, and 14 bases lay in between. Germline-derived CDR1 and CDR2 are MNHNS and SASEGT. CDR3 length: 16 residues.